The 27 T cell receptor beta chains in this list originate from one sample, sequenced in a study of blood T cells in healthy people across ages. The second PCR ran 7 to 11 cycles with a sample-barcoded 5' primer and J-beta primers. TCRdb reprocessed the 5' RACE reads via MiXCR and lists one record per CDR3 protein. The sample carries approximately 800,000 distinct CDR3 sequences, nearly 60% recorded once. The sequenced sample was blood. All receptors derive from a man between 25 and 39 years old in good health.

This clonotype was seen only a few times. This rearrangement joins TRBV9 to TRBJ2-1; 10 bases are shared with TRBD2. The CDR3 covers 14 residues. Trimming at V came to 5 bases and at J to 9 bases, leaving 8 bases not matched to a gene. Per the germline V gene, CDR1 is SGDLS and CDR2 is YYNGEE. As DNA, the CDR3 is TGTGCCAGCAGTGGACTAGCGGAGGTGGGTGAGCAGTTCTTC. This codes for CASSGLAEVGEQFF.

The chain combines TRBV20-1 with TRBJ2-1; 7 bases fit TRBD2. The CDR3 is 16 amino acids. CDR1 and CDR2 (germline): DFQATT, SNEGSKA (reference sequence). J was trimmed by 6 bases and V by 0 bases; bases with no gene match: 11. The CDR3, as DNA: TGCAGTGCTAGAGATTGGGCTAGCGGAATGGTCAATGAGCAGTTCTTC. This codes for CSARDWASGMVNEQFF.

This CDR3 is CASAILSKTGPSTDTQYF. In DNA, the CDR3 is TGTGCCAGCGCGATCTTGTCAAAGACAGGGCCCTCCACAGATACGCAGTATTTT. This chain connects TRBV6-1 to TRBJ2-3; 7 nucleotides agree with TRBD1. From germline, CDR1 is MNHNS and CDR2 SASEGT. This CDR3 region has 18 residues. Losses at the gene ends were 8 bases for V and 2 bases for J; bases not matched to a gene: 19.

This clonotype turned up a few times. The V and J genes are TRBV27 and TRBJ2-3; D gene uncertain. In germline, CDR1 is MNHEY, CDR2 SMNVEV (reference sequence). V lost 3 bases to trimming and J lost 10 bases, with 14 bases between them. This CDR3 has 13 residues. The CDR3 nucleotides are TGTGCCAGCAGTTTGAATGGGTTCCTGGCGCAGTATTTT. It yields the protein CASSLNGFLAQYF.

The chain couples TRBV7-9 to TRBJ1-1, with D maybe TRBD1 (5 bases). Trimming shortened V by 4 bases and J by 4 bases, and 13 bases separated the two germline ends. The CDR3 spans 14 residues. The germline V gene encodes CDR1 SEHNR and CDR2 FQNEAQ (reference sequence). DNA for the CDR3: TGTGCCAGCAGCTCCCTATCAGGGAGCACTGAAGCTTTCTTT. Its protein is CASSSLSGSTEAFF.

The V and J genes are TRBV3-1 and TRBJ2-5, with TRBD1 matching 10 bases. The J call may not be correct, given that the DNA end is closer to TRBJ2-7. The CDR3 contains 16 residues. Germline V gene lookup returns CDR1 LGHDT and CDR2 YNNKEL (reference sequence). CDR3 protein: CASSQVRDRGVREQYF. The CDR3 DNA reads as TGTGCCAGCAGCCAAGTACGGGACAGGGGAGTCCGCGAGCAGTACTTC.

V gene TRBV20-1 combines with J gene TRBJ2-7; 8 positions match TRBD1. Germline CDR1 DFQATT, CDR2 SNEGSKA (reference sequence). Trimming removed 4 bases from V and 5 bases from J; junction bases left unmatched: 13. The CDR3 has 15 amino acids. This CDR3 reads CSATNPGQDIDEQYF. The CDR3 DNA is TGCAGTGCTACCAATCCGGGACAGGATATCGACGAGCAGTACTTC.

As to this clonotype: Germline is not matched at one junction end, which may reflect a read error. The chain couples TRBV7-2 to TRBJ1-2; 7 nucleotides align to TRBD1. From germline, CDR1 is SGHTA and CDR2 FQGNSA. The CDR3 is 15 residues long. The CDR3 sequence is CAGSPIRGSPYGYTF. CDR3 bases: TGTGCCGGCAGCCCTATCAGGGGGTCTCCCTATGGCTACACCTTC.

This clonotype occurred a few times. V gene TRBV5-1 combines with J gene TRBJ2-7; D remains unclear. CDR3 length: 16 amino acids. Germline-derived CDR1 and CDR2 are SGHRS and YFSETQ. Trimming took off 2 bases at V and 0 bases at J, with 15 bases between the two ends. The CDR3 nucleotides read TGCGCCAGCAGCTTTGAGGAACTGGACGGCTCCTACGAGCAGTACTTC. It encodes CASSFEELDGSYEQYF.

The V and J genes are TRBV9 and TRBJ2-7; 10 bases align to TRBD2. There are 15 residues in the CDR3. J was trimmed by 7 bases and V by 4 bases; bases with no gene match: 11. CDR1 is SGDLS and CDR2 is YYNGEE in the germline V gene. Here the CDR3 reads CASSRSGGASNEQYF. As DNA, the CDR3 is TGTGCCAGCAGCAGGAGCGGGGGGGCAAGCAATGAGCAGTACTTC.

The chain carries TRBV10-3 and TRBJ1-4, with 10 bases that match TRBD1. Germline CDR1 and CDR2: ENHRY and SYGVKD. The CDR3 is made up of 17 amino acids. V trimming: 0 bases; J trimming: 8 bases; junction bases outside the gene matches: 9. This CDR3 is CAISESLSGTGAEKLFF. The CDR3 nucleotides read TGTGCCATCAGTGAGTCGTTATCCGGGACAGGGGCCGAAAAACTGTTTTTT.

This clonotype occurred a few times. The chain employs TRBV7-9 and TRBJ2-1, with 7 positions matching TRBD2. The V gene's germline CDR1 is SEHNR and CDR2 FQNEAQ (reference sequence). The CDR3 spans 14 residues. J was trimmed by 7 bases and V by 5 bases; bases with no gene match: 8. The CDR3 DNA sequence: TGTGCCAGCAGCCGGGGGGACCCTGGGAATGAGCAGTTCTTC. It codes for CASSRGDPGNEQFF. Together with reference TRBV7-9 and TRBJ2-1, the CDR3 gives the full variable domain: DTGVSQNPRHKITKRGQNVTFRCDPISEHNRLYWYRQTLGQGPEFLTYFQNEAQLEKSRLLSDRFSAERPKGSFSTLEIQRTEQGDSAMYLCASSRGDPGNEQFFGPGTRLTVL.

The CDR3 sequence: CSAQPGLLNIQYF. The CDR3 DNA follows: TGCAGCGCCCAACCGGGACTACTAAACATTCAGTACTTC. This chain links TRBV20-1 with TRBJ2-4, with TRBD2 identical over 7 bases. The CDR3 covers 13 residues. The germline V gene encodes CDR1 DFQATT and CDR2 SNEGSKA (reference sequence).

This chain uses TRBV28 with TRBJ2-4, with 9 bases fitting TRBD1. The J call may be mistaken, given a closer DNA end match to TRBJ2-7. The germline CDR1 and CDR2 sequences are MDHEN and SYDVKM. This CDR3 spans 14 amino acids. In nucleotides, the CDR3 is TGTGCCAGCAAATCTCCGGGACAGGGCTACGAGCAGTACTTC. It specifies CASKSPGQGYEQYF.

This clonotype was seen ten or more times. The CDR3 DNA reads as TGTGCCAGCAGCTTAGAGGGGGGGTACGAGCAGTACTTC. Translating it yields CASSLEGGYEQYF. The rearrangement links TRBV7-2 to TRBJ2-7; TRBD2 is a possible D gene (7 bases). The length of the CDR3 is 13 residues. Germline V CDR1 and CDR2: SGHTA, FQGNSA. V lost 1 base and J lost 4, with 8 bases in between.

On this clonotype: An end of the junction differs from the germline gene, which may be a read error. CDR3 sequence (DNA): TGTGCCGGCAGCGGCAGCGGCCCTATTGGCTACACCTTC. Protein: CAGSGSGPIGYTF. The rearrangement joins TRBV9 to TRBJ1-2; D is uncertain. The CDR3 length is 13 residues. The V gene's germline CDR1 is SGDLS and CDR2 YYNGEE.

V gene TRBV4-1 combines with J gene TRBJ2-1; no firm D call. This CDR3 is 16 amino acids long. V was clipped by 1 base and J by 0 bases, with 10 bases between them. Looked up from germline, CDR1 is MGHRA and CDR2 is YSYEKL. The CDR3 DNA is TGCGCCAGCAGCCAAGCCGCCGAGAGCTCCTACAATGAGCAGTTCTTC. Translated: CASSQAAESSYNEQFF.

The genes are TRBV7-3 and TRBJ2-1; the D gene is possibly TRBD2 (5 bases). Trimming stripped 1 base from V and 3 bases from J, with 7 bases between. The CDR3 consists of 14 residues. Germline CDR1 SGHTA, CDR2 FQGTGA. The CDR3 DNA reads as TGTGCCAGCAGCTTAAACGGGAACTACAATGAGCAGTTCTTC. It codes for CASSLNGNYNEQFF.

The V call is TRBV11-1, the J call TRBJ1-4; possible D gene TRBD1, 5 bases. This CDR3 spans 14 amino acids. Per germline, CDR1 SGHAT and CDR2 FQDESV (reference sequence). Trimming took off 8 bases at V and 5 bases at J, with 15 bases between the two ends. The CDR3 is CASGPGPSNEKLFF. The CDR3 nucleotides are TGTGCCAGCGGACCAGGGCCTTCGAATGAAAAACTGTTTTTT.

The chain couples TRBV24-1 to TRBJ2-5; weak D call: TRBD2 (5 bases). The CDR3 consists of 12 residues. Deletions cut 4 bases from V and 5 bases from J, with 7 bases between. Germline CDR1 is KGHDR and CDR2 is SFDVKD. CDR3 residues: CATSERVETQYF. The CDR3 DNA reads TGTGCCACCAGTGAGAGGGTTGAGACCCAGTACTTC.

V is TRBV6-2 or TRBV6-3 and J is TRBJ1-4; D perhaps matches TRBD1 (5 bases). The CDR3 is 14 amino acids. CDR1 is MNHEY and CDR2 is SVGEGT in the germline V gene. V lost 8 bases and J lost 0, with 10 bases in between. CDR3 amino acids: CASGDGSTNEKLFF. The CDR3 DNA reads TGTGCCAGCGGGGACGGTTCAACTAATGAAAAACTGTTTTTT.

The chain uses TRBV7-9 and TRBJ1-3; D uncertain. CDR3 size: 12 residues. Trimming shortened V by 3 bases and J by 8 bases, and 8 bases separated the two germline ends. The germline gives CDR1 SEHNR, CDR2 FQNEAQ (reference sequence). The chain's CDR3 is CASSFGADTIYF. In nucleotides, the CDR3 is TGTGCCAGCAGCTTCGGCGCAGACACCATATATTTT.

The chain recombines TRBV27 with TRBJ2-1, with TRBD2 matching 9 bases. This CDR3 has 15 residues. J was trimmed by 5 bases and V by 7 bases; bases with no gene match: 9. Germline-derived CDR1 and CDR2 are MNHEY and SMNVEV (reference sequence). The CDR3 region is CASISTGTSNNEQFF. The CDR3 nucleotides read TGTGCCAGCATCAGCACCGGGACTAGCAACAATGAGCAGTTCTTC.

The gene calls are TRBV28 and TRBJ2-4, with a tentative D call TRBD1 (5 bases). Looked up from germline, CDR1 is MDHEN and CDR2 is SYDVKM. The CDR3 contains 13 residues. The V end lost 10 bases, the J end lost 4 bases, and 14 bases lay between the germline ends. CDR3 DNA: TGTGCCACGAAGGGGCCGGAAAAAAACATTCAGTACTTC. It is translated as CATKGPEKNIQYF.

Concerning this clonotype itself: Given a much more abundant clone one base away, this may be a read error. CDR3 DNA sequence: TGTGCCAGCAGCTTAGACAGGGTTGATGAGCAGTACTTC. Residues: CASSLDRVDEQYF. V usage is TRBV11-2 and J usage is TRBJ2-7; D is possibly TRBD1 (5 bases). The CDR3 totals 13 residues. Per the germline V gene, CDR1 is SGHAT and CDR2 is FQNNGV. Between the trimmed V and J ends, which lost 0 bases and 7 bases, there was a span of 10 bases.

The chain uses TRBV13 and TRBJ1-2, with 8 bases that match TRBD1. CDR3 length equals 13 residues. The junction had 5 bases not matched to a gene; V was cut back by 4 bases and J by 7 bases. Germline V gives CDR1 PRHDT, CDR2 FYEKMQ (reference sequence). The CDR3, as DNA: TGTGCCAGCAGCTCGGACAGGGTAGGTGGCTACACCTTC. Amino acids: CASSSDRVGGYTF.

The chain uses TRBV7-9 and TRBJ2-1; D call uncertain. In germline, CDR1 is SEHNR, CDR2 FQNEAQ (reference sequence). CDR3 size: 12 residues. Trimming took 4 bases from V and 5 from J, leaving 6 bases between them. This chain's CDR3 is CASSYTDNEQFF. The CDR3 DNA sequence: TGTGCCAGCAGCTACACGGACAATGAGCAGTTCTTC.